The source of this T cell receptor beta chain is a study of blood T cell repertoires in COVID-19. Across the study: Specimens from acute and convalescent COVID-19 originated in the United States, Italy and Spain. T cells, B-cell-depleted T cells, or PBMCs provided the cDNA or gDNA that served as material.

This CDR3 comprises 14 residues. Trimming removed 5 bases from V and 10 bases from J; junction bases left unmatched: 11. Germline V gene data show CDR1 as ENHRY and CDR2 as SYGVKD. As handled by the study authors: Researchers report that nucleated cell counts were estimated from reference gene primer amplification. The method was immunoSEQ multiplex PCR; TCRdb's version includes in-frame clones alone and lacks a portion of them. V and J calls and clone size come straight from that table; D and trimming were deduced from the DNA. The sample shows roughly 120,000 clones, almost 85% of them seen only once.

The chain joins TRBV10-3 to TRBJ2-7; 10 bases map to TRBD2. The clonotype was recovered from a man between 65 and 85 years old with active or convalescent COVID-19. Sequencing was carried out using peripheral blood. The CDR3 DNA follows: TGTGCCATCAGTTTACTAGCGGGGACCTTGGGACAGTACTTC. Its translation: CAISLLAGTLGQYF.